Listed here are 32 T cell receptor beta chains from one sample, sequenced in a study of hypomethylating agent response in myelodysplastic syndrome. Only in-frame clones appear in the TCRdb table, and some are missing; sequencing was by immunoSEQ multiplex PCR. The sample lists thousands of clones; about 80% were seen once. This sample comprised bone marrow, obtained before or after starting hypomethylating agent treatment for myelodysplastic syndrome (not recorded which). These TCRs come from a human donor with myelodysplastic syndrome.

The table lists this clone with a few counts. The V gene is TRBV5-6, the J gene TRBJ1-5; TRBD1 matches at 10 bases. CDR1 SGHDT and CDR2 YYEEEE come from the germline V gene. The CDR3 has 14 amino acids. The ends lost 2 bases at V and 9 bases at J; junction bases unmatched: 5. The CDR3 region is CASSFGTGDRPQHF. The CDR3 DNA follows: TGTGCCAGCAGCTTCGGGACAGGGGATCGGCCCCAGCATTTT.

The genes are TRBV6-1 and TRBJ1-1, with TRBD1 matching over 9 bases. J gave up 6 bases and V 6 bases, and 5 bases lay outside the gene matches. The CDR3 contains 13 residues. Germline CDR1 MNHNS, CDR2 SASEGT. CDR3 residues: CASRPGQGAEAFF. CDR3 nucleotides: TGTGCCAGCAGACCGGGACAGGGTGCTGAAGCTTTCTTT.

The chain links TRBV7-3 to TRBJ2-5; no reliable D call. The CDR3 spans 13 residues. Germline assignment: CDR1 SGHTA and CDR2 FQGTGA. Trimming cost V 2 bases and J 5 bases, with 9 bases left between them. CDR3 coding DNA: TGTGCCAGCAGCTTAGGGTTTAGGGAGACCCAGTACTTC. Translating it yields CASSLGFRETQYF.

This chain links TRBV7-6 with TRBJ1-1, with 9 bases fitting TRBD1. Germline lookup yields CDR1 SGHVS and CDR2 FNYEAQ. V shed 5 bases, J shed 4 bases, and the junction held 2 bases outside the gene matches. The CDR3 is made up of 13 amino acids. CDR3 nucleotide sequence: TGTGCCAGCAGCATGACAGGGGGCACTGAAGCTTTCTTT. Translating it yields CASSMTGGTEAFF.

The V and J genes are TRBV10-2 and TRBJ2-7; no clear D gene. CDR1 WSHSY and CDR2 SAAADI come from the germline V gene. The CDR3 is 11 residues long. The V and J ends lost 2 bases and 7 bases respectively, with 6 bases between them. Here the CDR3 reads CASSEGKEQYV. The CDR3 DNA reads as TGCGCCAGCAGTGAGGGTAAAGAGCAGTACGTC.

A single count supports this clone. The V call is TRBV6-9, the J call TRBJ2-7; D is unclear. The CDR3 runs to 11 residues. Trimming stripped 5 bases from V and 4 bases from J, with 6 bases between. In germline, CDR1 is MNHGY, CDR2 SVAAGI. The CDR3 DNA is TGTGCCAGCAGTGAAAAGTACGAGCAGTACGTC. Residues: CASSEKYEQYV.

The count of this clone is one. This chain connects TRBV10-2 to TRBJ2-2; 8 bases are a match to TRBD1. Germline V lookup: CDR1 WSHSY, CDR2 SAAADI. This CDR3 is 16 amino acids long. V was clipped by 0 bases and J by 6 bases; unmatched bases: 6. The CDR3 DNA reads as TGCGCCAGCAGTGAGTCGACAGGACAGGGTCCCGGGGAGCTGTTTTTT. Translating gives CASSESTGQGPGELFF.

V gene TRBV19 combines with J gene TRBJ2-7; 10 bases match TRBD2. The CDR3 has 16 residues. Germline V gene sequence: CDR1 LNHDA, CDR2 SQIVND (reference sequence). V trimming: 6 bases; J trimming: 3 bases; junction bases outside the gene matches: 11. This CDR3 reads CASRGMRTSGLYEQYF. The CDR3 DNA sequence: TGTGCCAGTAGAGGGATGAGGACTAGCGGTCTCTACGAGCAGTACTTC.

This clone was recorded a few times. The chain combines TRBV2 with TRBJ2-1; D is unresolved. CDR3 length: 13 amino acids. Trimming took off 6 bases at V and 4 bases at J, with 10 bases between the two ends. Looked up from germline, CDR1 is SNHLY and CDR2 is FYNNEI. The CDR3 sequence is CASRRRIYNEQFF. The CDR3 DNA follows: TGTGCCAGCAGGCGCAGGATATACAATGAGCAGTTCTTC.

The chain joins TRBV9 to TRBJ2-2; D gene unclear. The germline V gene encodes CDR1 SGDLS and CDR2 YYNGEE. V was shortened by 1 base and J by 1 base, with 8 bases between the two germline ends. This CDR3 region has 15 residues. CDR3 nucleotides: TGTGCCAGCAGCGTAACACAGCTGAACACCGGGGAGCTGTTTTTT. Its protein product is CASSVTQLNTGELFF.

The CDR3 DNA reads TGTGCCAGCAGCCAAAAGGGAGTCACGGGAGGCTACACCTTC. Its translation: CASSQKGVTGGYTF. J is TRBJ1-2 and V is TRBV2, with no clear D. Germline CDR1 is SNHLY and CDR2 is FYNNEI. V lost 6 bases and J 8 bases, leaving 19 bases between the germline ends. The length of the CDR3 is 14 residues. Using reference TRBV2 and TRBJ1-2 for the parts outside the CDR3, the full variable domain is EPEVTQTPSHQVTQMGQEVILRCVPISNHLYFYWYRQILGQKVEFLVSFYNNEISEKSEIFDDQFSVERPDGSNFTLKIRSTKLEDSAMYFCASSQKGVTGGYTFGSGTRLTVV.

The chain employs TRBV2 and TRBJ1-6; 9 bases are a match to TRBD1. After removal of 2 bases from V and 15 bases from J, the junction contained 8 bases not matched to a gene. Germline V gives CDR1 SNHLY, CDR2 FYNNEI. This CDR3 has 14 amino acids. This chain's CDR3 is CASSEIGQGNLLHF. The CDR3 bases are TGTGCCAGCAGTGAAATAGGACAGGGGAATCTCCTCCACTTT.

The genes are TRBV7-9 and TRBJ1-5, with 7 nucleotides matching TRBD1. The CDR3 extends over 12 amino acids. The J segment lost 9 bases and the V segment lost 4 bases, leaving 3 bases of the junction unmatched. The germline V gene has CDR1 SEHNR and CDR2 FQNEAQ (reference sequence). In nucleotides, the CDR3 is TGTGCCAGCAGCTCTCAGGGGGGGCCCCAGCATTTT. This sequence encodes CASSSQGGPQHF.

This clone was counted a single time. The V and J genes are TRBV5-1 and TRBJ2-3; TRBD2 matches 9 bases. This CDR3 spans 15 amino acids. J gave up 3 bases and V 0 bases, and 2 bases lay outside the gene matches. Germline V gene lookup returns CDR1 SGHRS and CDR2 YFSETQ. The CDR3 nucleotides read TGCGCCAGCAGCTTGGGGCTAGCGGGGACAGATACGCAGTATTTT. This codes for CASSLGLAGTDTQYF.

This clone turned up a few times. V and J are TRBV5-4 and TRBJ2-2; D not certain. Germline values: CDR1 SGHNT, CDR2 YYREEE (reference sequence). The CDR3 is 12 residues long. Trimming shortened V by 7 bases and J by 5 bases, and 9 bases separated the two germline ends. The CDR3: CASRSWTGELFF. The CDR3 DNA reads TGTGCCAGCCGCTCCTGGACCGGGGAGCTGTTTTTT.

CDR3 DNA sequence: TGTGCCAGCAGTGGAGCAGCGAGGGATGAAAAACTGTTTTTT. Its protein is CASSGAARDEKLFF. The gene calls are TRBV27 and TRBJ1-4; D not resolved. The CDR3 runs to 14 residues. The ends were cut back, 5 bases at V and 6 bases at J, with 13 bases in the middle. Germline V gene sequence: CDR1 MNHEY, CDR2 SMNVEV (reference sequence).

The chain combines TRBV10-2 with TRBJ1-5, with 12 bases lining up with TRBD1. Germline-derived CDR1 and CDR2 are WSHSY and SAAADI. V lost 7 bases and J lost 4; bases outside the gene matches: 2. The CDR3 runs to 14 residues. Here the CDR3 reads CASMGQGANQPQHF. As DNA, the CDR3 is TGCGCCAGCATGGGACAGGGGGCTAATCAGCCCCAGCATTTT.

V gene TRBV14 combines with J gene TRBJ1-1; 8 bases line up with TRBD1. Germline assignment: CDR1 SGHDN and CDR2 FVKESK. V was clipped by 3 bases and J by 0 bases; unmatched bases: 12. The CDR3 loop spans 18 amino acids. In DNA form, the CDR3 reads TGTGCCAGCAGCCAGCAGCCCGGACAGGGCACCTTGAACACTGAAGCTTTCTTT. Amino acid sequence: CASSQQPGQGTLNTEAFF.

CDR3 nucleotides: TGTGCCAGCAGCCCTGGGACGCACTCCTACGAGCAGTACGTC. Amino acid sequence: CASSPGTHSYEQYV. The chain is built from TRBV27 and TRBJ2-7; either TRBD1 or TRBD2 may supply D (5 bases each). The germline gives CDR1 MNHEY, CDR2 SMNVEV (reference sequence). The CDR3 length is 14 residues. The V end was cut by 6 bases, the J end by 0 bases, with 12 bases between.

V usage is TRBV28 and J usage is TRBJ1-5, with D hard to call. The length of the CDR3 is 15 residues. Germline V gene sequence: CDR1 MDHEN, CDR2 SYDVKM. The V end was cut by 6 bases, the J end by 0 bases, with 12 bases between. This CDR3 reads CASSLPGYSNQPQHF. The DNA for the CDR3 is TGTGCCAGCAGCTTGCCGGGATATAGCAATCAGCCCCAGCATTTT.

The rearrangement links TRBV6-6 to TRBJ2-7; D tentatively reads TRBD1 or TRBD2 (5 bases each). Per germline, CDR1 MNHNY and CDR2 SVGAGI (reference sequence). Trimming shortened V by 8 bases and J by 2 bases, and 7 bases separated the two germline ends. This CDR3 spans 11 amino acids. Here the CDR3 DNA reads TGTGCCAGCGTGGGGGCCTACGAGCAGTACGTC. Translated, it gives CASVGAYEQYV.

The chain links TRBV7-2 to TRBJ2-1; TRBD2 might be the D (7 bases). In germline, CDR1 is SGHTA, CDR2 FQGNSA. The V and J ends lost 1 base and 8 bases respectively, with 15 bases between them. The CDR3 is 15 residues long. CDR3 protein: CASSLDMRGGHEQFF. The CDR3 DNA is TGTGCCAGCAGCTTAGATATGAGGGGGGGCCATGAGCAGTTCTTC.

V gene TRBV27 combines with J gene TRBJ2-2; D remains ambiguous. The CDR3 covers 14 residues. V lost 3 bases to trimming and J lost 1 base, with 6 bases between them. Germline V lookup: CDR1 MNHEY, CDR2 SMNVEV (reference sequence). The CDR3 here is CASSFGMNTGELFF. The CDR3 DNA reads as TGTGCCAGCAGTTTTGGGATGAACACCGGGGAGCTGTTTTTT.

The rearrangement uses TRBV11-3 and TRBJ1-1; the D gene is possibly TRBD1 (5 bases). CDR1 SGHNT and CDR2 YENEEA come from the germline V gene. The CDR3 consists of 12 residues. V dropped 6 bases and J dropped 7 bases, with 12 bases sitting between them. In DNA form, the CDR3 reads TGTGCCAGCAGTTCTGCCGGGGGTGAAGCTTTCTTT. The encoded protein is CASSSAGGEAFF.

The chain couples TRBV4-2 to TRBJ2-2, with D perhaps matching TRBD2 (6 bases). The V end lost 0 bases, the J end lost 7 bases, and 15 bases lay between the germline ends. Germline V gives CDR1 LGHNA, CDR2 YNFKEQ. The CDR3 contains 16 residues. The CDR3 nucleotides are TGTGCCAGCAGCCAAGATTCTTCAGGGACTTACGGGGAGCTGTTTTTT. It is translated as CASSQDSSGTYGELFF.

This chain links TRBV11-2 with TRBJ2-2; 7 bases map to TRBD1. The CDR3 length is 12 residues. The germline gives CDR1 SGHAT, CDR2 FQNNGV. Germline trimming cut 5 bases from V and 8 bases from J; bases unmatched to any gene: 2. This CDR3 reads CASSQGQGELFF. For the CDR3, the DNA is TGTGCCAGCAGCCAGGGACAGGGGGAGCTGTTTTTT.

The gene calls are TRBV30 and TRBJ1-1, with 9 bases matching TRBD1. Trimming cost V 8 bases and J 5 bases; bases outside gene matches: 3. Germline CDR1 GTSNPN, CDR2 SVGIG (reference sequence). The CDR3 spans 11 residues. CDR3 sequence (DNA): TGTGCCACACAGGGGGCAACTGAAGCTTTCTTT. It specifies CATQGATEAFF. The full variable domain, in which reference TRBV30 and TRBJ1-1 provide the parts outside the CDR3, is SQTIHQWPATLVQPVGSPLSLECTVEGTSNPNLYWYRQAAGRGLQLLFYSVGIGQISSEVPQNLSASRPQDRQFILSSKKLLLSDSGFYLCATQGATEAFFGQGTRLTVV.

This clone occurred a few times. The CDR3 is CASQTGFNQPQHF. The CDR3 nucleotides are TGTGCCAGTCAGACAGGGTTCAATCAGCCCCAGCATTTT. V and J are TRBV2 and TRBJ1-5; 7 bases align to TRBD1. This CDR3 comprises 13 residues. Germline loops: CDR1 SNHLY, CDR2 FYNNEI. The V gene end was trimmed by 9 bases and the J gene end by 3 bases; junction bases not matched to a gene: 5. The full variable domain, completed using reference TRBV2 and TRBJ1-5, is EPEVTQTPSHQVTQMGQEVILRCVPISNHLYFYWYRQILGQKVEFLVSFYNNEISEKSEIFDDQFSVERPDGSNFTLKIRSTKLEDSAMYFCASQTGFNQPQHFGDGTRLSIL.

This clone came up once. The CDR3 bases are TGTGCCAGCAGCTCCCGGACTAGCGCCAAGACTTACAATGAGCAGTTCTTC. Its translation is CASSSRTSAKTYNEQFF. V gene TRBV7-9 combines with J gene TRBJ2-1; 9 positions match TRBD2. Per germline, CDR1 SEHNR and CDR2 FQNEAQ (reference sequence). The CDR3 covers 17 residues. Unmatched junction bases numbered 11, after V lost 4 bases and J lost 4 bases.

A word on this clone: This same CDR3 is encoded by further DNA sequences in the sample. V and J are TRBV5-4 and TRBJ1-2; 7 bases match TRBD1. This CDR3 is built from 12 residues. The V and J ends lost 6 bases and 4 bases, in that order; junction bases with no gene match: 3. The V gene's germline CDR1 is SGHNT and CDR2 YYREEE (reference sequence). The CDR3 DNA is TGTGCCAGCAAGCGGGACAGCTATGGCTACACCTTC. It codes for CASKRDSYGYTF.

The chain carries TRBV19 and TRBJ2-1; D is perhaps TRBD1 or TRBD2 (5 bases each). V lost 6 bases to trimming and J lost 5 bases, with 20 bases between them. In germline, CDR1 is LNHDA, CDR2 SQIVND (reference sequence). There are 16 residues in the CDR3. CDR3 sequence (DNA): TGTGCCAGTAGGGCCCCTTCCGGGACGGAAAACAATGAGCAGTTCTTC. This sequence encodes CASRAPSGTENNEQFF.

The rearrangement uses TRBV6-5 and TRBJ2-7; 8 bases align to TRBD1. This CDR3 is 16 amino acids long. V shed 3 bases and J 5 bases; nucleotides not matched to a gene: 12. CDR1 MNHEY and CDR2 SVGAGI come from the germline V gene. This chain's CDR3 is CASSYPGSGRGHEQYV. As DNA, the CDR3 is TGTGCCAGCAGTTATCCGGGATCGGGCAGGGGGCACGAGCAGTACGTC.